This record looks at one TCR beta chain sequence and its context. Its antigen is still unknown. The record originates from a study of Ad26.COV2.S vaccination and SARS-CoV-2 variants. About the research overall: Recipients of Ad26.COV2.S got it intramuscularly, once or twice 56 days apart.

Study results and caveats: Vaccine recipients had higher spike-specific TCR breadth than placebo recipients. Researchers cautioned that TCR breadth and depth analyses may have underestimated total T cell responses.

The protocol was immunoSEQ multiplex PCR, while the TCRdb copy is restricted to in-frame clones and leaves out a portion. In the table there are over 400,000 clones, about 92% of which are singletons. The sample's treatment: 15 to 20 received Ad26.COV2.S at low or high dose, single or two shots; 5 received placebo; per-sample allocation not given. Repertoires come from day 63 after the first vaccine or placebo injection. An adult aged 18-55 years in Boston served as the donor. Sequences were derived from peripheral blood, sampled in a trial of Ad26.COV2.S vaccine versus placebo. The sequence was collected from a person aged 18-60 years who received the Ad26.COV2.S COVID-19 vaccine or a placebo.

The CDR3 sequence is CSVVGTSGREQFF. In DNA form, the CDR3 reads TGCAGCGTTGTGGGGACTAGCGGGCGTGAGCAGTTCTTC. V gene TRBV29-1 combines with J gene TRBJ2-1; TRBD2 matches at 12 bases. There are 13 residues in the CDR3. V dropped 4 bases and J dropped 9; count of bases not matched to a gene: 4. The V gene's germline CDR1 is SQVTM and CDR2 ANQGSEA.